This T cell receptor (beta chain) was obtained from a study of identical twins. Whole-study results and caveats: The abundant beta clonotypes from cord blood had fewer insertions, and memory repertoires had none of this.

Template switching supplied a universal primer site; unique molecular identifiers were carried on the cDNA. TCRdb fed the 5' RACE reads into MiXCR, producing one record per CDR3 protein. In the table there are more than 200,000 distinct CDR3 sequences, about 14% of which are singletons. This clonotype has just a few counts. The antigen remains unidentified. Germline V gene lookup returns CDR1 MNHNS and CDR2 SASEGT. The CDR3 extends over 14 amino acids. With 5 bases removed from V and 4 bases from J, the gap between germline ends came to 14 bases. The V call is TRBV6-1, the J call TRBJ1-1; D uncertain. Material for sequencing was memory (CD45RO+) T cells sorted from blood. This clonotype was obtained from a woman aged 18 to 35 in good health. CDR3 in amino acids: CASSRGGESTEAFF. The CDR3 DNA reads TGTGCCAGCAGTAGAGGCGGAGAGAGCACTGAAGCTTTCTTT.